This T cell receptor (beta chain) was recorded in a study of identical twins. Notes on the study in general: Abundant cord blood beta clonotypes carried fewer insertions; memory repertoires showed none. Low generation probability was overrepresented in out-of-frame alpha sequences shared by twins. Compared with models, monozygotic twins showed more out-of-frame TCR alpha sharing.

On this clonotype: Its antigen is not identified.

TCRdb recomputed calls from the 5' RACE reads with MiXCR, one row per CDR3 protein. The table lists around 690,000 distinct CDR3 sequences, around 21% of them singletons. The ends were cut back, 9 bases at V and 4 bases at J, with 19 bases in the middle. The CDR3 is made up of 15 amino acids. This same sample was also part of a study on T cells expressing NK-cell markers. That source reports: Of CD8+ T cells, roughly 1.0-7.0% belonged to dominant NKG2C+ clonotypes in more than five donors.

The sample comprised PBMCs. The receptor comes from a young woman in good health. The chain joins TRBV7-1 to TRBJ2-1; D might be TRBD2 (6 bases). TRBV7-1 is flagged as an ORF with uncertain function. The CDR3 protein is CASMALGAGYNEQFF. CDR3 bases: TGTGCCAGTATGGCCCTCGGGGCGGGGTACAATGAGCAGTTCTTC.